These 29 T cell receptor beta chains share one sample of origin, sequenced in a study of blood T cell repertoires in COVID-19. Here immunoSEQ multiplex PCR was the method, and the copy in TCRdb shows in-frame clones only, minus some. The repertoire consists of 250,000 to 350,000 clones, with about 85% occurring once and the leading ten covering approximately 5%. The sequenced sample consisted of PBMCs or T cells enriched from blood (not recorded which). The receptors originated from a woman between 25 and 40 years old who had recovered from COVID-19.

This CDR3 reads CASNRAVGNEQFF. Here the CDR3 DNA reads TGTGCCAGCAACAGGGCAGTGGGCAATGAGCAGTTCTTC. The V call is TRBV9, the J call TRBJ2-1, with D tentatively TRBD1 (6 bases). Germline-derived CDR1 and CDR2 are SGDLS and YYNGEE. V was pared by 6 bases and J by 6 bases, with 13 bases between. CDR3 size: 13 residues.

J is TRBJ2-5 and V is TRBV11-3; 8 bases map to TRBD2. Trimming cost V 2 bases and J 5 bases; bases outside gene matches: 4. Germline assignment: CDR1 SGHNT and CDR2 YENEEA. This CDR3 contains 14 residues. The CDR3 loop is CASSLRGGDETQYF. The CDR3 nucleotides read TGTGCCAGCAGCTTACGGGGGGGCGACGAGACCCAGTACTTC.

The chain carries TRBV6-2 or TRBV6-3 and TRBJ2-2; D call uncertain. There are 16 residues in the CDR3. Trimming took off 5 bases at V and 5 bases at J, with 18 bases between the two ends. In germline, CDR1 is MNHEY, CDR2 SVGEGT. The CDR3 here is CASSRLGQTLTGELFF. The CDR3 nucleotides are TGTGCCAGCAGTAGACTGGGTCAGACTCTAACCGGGGAGCTGTTTTTT.

The CDR3, as DNA: TGTGCCTGGAGTTCGGCCCTGGGGGGTGCTGAAAAACTGTTTTTT. The encoded protein is CAWSSALGGAEKLFF. The rearrangement links TRBV30 to TRBJ1-4; D might be TRBD1 (5 bases). Trimming took 2 bases from V and 7 from J, leaving 17 bases between them. The CDR3 loop spans 15 amino acids. CDR1 and CDR2 from the germline V gene are GTSNPN and SVGIG (reference sequence).

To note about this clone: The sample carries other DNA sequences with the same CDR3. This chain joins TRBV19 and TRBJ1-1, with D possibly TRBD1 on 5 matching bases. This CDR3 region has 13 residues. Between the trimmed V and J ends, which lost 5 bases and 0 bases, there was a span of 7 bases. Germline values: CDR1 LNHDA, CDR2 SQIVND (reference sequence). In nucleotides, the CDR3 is TGTGCCAGTAGTCAGGGAATGAACACTGAAGCTTTCTTT. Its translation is CASSQGMNTEAFF.

The CDR3 sequence: CASTAAGGLGLGTEAFF. For the CDR3, the DNA is TGTGCCAGCACGGCGGCGGGGGGGCTGGGGTTGGGCACTGAAGCTTTCTTT. The chain combines TRBV27 with TRBJ1-1; a possible D gene is TRBD1 (6 bases). V dropped 7 bases and J dropped 4 bases, with 25 bases sitting between them. The CDR3 has 17 residues. Germline V gene sequence: CDR1 MNHEY, CDR2 SMNVEV (reference sequence).

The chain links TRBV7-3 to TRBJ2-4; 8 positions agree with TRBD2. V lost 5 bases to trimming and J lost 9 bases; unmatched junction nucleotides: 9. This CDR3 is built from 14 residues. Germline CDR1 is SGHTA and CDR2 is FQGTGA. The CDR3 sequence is CASSPGRAPGIQYF. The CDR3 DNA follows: TGTGCCAGCAGCCCCGGGAGGGCTCCTGGCATTCAGTACTTC.

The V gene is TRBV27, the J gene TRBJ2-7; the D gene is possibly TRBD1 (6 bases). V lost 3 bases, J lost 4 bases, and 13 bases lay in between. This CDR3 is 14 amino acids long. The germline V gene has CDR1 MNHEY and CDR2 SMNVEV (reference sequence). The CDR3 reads CASSLDSLGYEQYF. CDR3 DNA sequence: TGTGCCAGCAGTTTGGACAGTCTTGGGTACGAGCAGTACTTC.

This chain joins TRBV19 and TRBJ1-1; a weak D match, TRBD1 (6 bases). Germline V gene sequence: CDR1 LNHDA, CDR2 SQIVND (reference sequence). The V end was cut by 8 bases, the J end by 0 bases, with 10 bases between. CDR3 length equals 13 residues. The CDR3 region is CASRTVMNTEAFF. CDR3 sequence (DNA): TGTGCCAGTCGGACAGTTATGAACACTGAAGCTTTCTTT.

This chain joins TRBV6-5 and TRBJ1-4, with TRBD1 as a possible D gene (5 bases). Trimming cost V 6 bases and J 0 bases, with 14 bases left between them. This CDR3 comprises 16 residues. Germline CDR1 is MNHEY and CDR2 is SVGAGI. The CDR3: CASSYNRFATNEKLFF. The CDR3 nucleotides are TGTGCCAGCAGCTACAACAGGTTTGCAACTAATGAAAAACTGTTTTTT.

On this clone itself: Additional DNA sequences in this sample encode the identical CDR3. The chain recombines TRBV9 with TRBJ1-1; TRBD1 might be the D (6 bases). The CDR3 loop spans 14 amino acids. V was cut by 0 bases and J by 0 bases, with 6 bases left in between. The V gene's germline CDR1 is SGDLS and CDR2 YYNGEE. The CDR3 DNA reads TGTGCCAGCAGCGTAGACAGGGTGAACACTGAAGCTTTCTTT. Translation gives CASSVDRVNTEAFF.

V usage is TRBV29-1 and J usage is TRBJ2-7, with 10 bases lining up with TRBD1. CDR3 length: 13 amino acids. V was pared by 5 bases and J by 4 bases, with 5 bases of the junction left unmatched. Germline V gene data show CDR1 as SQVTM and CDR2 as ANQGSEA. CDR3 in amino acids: CSVSDRGGYEQYF. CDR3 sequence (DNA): TGCAGCGTTTCGGACAGGGGGGGGTACGAGCAGTACTTC.

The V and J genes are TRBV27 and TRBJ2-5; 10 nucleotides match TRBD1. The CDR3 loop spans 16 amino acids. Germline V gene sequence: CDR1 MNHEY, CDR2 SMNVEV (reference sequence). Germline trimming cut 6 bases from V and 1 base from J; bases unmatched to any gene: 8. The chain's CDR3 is CASRSFGQGGQETQYF. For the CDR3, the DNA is TGTGCCAGCAGATCCTTCGGACAGGGGGGCCAAGAGACCCAGTACTTC.

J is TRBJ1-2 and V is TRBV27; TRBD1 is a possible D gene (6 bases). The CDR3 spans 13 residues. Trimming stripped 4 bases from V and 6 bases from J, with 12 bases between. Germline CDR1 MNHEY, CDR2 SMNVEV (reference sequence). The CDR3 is CASSSQGHDGYTF. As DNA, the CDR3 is TGTGCCAGCAGTTCGCAGGGGCACGATGGCTACACCTTC.

CDR3 sequence: CASSPQGRDGYTF. The CDR3 bases are TGTGCCAGCTCACCACAGGGGAGGGATGGCTACACCTTC. The J gene is TRBJ1-2, the V gene TRBV18; D is possibly TRBD1 (5 bases). Germline V gene sequence: CDR1 KGHSH, CDR2 LQKENI. The V end was cut by 1 base, the J end by 6 bases, with 9 bases between. This CDR3 is 13 amino acids long.

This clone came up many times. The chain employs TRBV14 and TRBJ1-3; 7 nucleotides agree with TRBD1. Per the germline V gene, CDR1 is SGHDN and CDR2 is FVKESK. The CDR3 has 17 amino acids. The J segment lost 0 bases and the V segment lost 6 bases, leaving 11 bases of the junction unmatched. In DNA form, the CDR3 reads TGTGCCAGCAGTCGTTCCGGGACAGTGATCTCTGGAAACACCATATATTTT. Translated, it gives CASSRSGTVISGNTIYF.

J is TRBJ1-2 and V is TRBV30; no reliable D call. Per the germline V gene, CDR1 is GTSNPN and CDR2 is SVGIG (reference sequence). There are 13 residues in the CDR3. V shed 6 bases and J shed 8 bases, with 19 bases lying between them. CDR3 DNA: TGTGCCTGTTGGGGAGGGCGAGAAGGCGGCTACACCTTC. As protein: CACWGGREGGYTF.

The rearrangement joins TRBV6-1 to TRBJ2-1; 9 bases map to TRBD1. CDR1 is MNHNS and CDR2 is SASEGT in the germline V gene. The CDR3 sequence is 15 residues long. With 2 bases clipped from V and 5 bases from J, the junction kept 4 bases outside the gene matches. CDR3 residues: CASSETGGPNNEQFF. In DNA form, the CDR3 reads TGTGCCAGCAGTGAAACAGGGGGCCCCAACAATGAGCAGTTCTTC.

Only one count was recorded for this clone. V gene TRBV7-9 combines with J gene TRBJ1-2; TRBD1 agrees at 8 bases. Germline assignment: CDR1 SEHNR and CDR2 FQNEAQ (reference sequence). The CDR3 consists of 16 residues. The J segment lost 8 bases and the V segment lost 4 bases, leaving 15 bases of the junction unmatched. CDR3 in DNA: TGTGCCAGCAGCTCGACCGCCACCGGGACAGGAGGAGGCTACACCTTC. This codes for CASSSTATGTGGGYTF. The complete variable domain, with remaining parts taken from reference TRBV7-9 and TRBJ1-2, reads DTGVSQNPRHKITKRGQNVTFRCDPISEHNRLYWYRQTLGQGPEFLTYFQNEAQLEKSRLLSDRFSAERPKGSFSTLEIQRTEQGDSAMYLCASSSTATGTGGGYTFGSGTRLTVV.

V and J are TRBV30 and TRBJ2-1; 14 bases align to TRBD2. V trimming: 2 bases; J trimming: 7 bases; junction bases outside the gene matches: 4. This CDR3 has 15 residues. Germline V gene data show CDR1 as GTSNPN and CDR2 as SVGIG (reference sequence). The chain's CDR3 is CAWSSGTSGGNEQFF. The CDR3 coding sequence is TGTGCCTGGAGTTCCGGGACTAGCGGGGGTAATGAGCAGTTCTTC.

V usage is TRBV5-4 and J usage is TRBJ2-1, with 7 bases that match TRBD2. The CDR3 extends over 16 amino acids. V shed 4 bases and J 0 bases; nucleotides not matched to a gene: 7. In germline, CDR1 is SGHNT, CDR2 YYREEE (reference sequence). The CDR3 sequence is CASSPQRGSSYNEQFF. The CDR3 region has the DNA TGTGCCAGCAGCCCACAGCGGGGCTCCTCCTACAATGAGCAGTTCTTC.

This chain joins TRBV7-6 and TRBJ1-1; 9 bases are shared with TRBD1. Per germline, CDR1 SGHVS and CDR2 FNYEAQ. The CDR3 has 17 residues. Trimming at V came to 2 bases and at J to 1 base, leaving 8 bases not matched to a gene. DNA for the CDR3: TGTGCCAGCAGCTTACGCTACAGGGGGCATTGGAACACTGAAGCTTTCTTT. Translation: CASSLRYRGHWNTEAFF.

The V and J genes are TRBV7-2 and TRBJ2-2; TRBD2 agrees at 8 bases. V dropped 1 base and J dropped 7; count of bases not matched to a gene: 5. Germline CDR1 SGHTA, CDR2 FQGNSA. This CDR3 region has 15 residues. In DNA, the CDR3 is TGTGCCAGCAGCTTAGAACTAGCGGTGGGCGGGGAGCTGTTTTTT. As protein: CASSLELAVGGELFF.

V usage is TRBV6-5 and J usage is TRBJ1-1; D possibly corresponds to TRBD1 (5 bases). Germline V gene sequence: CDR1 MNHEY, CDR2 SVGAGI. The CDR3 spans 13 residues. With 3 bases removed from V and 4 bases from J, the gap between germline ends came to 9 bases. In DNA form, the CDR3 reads TGTGCCAGCAGTTATCGGGGGGTCACTGAAGCTTTCTTT. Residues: CASSYRGVTEAFF.

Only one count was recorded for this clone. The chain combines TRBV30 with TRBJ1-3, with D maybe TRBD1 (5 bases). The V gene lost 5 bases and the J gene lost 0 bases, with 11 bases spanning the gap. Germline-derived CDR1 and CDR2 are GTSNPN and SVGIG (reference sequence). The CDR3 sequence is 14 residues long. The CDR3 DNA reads TGTGCCTGGGGGAACACAGGCTCTGGAAACACCATATATTTT. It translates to CAWGNTGSGNTIYF. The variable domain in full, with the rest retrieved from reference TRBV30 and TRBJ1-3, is SQTIHQWPATLVQPVGSPLSLECTVEGTSNPNLYWYRQAAGRGLQLLFYSVGIGQISSEVPQNLSASRPQDRQFILSSKKLLLSDSGFYLCAWGNTGSGNTIYFGEGSWLTVV.

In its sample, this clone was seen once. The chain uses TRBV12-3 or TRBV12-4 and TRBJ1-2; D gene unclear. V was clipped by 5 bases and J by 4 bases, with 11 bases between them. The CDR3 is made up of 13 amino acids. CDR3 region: CASSEGVGYGYTF. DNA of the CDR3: TGTGCCAGCAGTGAGGGAGTGGGCTATGGCTACACCTTC.

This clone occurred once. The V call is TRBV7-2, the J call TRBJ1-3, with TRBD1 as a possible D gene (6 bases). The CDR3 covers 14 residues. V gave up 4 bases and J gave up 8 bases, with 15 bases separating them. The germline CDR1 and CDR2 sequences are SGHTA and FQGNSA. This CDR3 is CASSSTGFGDTIYF. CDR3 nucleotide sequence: TGTGCCAGCAGCTCAACAGGGTTCGGGGACACCATATATTTT.

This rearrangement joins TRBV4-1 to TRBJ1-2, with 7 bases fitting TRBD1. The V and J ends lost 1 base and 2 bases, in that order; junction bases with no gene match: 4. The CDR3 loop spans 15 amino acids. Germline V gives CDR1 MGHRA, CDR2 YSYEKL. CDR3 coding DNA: TGCGCCAGCAGCCAAGGGACAGGATCCAACTATGGCTACACCTTC. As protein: CASSQGTGSNYGYTF.

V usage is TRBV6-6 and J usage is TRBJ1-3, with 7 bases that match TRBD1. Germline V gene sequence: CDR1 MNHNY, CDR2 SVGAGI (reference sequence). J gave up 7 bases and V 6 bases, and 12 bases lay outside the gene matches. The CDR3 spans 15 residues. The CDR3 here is CASSLDRVARNTIYF. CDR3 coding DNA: TGTGCCAGCAGCCTAGACAGGGTAGCTCGCAACACCATATATTTT.